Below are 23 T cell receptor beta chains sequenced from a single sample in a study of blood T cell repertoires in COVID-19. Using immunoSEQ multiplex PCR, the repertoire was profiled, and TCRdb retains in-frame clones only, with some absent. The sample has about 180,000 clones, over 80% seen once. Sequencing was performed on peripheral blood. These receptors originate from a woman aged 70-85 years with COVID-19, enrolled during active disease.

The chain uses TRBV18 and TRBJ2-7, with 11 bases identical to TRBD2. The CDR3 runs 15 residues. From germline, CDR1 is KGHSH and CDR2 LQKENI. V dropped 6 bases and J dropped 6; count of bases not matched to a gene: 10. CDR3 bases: TGTGCCAGCTCGGGAATAGCGGGAGGGCCGGGCGAGCAGTACTTC. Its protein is CASSGIAGGPGEQYF.

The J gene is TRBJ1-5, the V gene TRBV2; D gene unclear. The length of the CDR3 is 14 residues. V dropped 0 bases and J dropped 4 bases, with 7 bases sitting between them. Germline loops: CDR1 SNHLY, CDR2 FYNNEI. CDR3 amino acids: CASSEARQNQPQHF. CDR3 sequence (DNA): TGTGCCAGCAGTGAAGCGCGGCAGAATCAGCCCCAGCATTTT.

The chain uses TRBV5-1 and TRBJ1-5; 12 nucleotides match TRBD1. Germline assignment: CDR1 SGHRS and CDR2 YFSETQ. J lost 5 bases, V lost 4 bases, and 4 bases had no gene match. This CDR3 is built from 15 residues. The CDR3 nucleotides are TGCGCCAGCAGCCCGGGACAGGGGGCCTATCAGCCCCAGCATTTT. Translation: CASSPGQGAYQPQHF.

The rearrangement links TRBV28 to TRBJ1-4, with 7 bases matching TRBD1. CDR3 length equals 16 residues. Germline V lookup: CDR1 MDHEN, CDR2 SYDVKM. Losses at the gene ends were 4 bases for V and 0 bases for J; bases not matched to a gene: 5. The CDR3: CASSSTGTATNEKLFF. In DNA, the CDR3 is TGTGCCAGCAGTTCGACAGGGACCGCAACTAATGAAAAACTGTTTTTT.

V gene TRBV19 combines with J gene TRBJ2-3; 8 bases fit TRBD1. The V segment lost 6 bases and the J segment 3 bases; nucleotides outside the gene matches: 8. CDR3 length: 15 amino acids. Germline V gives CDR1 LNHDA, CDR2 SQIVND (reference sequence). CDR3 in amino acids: CASRARTGRTDTQYF. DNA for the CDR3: TGTGCCAGTAGAGCGAGGACAGGGCGTACAGATACGCAGTATTTT.

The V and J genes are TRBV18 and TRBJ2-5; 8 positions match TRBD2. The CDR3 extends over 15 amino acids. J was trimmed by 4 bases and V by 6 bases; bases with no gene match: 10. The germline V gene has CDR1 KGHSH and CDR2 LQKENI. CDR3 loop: CASSVIQAGVETQYF. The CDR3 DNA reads TGTGCCAGCTCGGTAATACAAGCGGGAGTAGAGACCCAGTACTTC.

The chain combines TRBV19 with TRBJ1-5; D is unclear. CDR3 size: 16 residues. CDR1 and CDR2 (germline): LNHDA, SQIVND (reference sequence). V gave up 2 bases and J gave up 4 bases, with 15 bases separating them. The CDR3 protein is CASSIRTTSNNQPQHF. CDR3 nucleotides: TGTGCCAGTAGTATAAGAACGACATCTAATAATCAGCCCCAGCATTTT. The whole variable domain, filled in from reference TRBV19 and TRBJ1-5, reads DGGITQSPKYLFRKEGQNVTLSCEQNLNHDAMYWYRQDPGQGLRLIYYSQIVNDFQKGDIAEGYSVSREKKESFPLTVTSAQKNPTAFYLCASSIRTTSNNQPQHFGDGTRLSIL.

In DNA form, the CDR3 reads TGTGCCAGCAGTTACGACTACGTCGACACTGAAGCTTTCTTT. This gives the protein CASSYDYVDTEAFF. The chain uses TRBV6-5 and TRBJ1-1; D unclear. CDR3 size: 14 residues. The V gene's germline CDR1 is MNHEY and CDR2 SVGAGI. V was clipped by 2 bases and J by 3 bases, with 10 bases between them.

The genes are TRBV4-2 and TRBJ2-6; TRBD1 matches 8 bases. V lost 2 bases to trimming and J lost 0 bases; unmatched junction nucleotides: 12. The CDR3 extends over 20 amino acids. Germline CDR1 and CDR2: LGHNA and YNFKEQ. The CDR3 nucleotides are TGTGCCAGCAGCCAAACCTGGGGGACAGGCGTACGCTCTGGGGCCAACGTCCTGACTTTC. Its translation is CASSQTWGTGVRSGANVLTF.

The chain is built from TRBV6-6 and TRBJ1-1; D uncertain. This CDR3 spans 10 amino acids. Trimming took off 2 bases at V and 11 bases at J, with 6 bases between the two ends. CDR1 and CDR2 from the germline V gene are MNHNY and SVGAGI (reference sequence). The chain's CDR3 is CASSYREAFF. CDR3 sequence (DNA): TGTGCCAGCAGTTACAGGGAGGCTTTCTTT.

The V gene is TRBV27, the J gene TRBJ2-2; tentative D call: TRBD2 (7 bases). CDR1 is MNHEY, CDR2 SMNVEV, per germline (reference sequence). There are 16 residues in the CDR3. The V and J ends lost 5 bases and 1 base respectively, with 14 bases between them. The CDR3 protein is CASSPARGGNTGELFF. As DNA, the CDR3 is TGTGCCAGCAGTCCTGCGAGGGGGGGGAACACCGGGGAGCTGTTTTTT.

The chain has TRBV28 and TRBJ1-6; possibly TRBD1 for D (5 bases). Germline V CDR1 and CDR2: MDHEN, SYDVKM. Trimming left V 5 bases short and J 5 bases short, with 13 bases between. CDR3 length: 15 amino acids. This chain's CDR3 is CASSARVSNNSPLHF. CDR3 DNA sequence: TGTGCCAGCAGTGCCAGGGTATCGAATAATTCACCCCTCCACTTT.

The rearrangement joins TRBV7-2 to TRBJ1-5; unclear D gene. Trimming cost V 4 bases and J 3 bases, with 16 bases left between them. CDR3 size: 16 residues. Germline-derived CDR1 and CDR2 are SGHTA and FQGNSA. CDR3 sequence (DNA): TGTGCCAGCAGCTATCTCAGTCCGGGTTCCAATCAGCCCCAGCATTTT. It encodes CASSYLSPGSNQPQHF.

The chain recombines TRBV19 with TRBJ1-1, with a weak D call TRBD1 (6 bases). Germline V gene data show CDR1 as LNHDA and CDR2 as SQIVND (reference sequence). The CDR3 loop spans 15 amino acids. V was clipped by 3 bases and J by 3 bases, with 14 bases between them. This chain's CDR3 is CASSIRTAGYTEAFF. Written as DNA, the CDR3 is TGTGCCAGTAGTATCAGGACAGCGGGATACACTGAAGCTTTCTTT.

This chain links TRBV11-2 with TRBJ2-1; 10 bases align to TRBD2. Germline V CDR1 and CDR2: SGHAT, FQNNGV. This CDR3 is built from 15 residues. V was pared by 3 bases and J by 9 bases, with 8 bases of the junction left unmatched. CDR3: CASSFEAGGPFEQFF. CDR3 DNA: TGTGCCAGCAGCTTTGAAGCGGGAGGGCCATTTGAGCAGTTCTTC. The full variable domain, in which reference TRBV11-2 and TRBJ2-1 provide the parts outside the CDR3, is EAGVAQSPRYKIIEKRQSVAFWCNPISGHATLYWYQQILGQGPKLLIQFQNNGVVDDSQLPKDRFSAERLKGVDSTLKIQPAKLEDSAVYLCASSFEAGGPFEQFFGPGTRLTVL.

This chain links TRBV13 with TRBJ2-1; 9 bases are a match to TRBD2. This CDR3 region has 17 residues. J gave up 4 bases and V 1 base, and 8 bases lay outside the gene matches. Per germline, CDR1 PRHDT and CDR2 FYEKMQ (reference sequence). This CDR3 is CASSLEAGGPLYNEQFF. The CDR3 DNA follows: TGTGCCAGCAGCTTAGAGGCGGGAGGGCCTCTTTACAATGAGCAGTTCTTC. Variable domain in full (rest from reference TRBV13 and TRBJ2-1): AAGVIQSPRHLIKEKRETATLKCYPIPRHDTVYWYQQGPGQDPQFLISFYEKMQSDKGSIPDRFSAQQFSDYHSELNMSSLELGDSALYFCASSLEAGGPLYNEQFFGPGTRLTVL.

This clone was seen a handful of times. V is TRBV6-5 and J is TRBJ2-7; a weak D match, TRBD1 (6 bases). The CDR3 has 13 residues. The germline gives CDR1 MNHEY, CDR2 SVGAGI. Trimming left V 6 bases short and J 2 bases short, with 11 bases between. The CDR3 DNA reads TGTGCCAGCAGACCCACAGGGACCTACGAGCAGTACTTC. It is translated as CASRPTGTYEQYF.

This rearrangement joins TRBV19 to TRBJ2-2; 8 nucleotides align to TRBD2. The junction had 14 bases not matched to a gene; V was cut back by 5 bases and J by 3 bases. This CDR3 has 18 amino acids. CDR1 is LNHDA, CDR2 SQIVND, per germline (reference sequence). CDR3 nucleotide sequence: TGTGCCAGTAGTCTATCCCGTCCGGGGACTAGTTACACCGGGGAGCTGTTTTTT. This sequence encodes CASSLSRPGTSYTGELFF.

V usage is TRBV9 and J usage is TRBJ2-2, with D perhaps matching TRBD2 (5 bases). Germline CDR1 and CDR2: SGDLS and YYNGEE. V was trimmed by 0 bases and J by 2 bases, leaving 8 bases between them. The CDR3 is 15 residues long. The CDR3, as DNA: TGTGCCAGCAGCGTAGAAAGCGGTAACACCGGGGAGCTGTTTTTT. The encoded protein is CASSVESGNTGELFF.

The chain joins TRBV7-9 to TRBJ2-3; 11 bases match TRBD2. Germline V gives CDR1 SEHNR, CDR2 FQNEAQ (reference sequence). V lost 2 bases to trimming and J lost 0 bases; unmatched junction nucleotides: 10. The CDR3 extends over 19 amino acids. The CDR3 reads CASSLLQLAGVASTDTQYF. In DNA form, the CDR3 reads TGTGCCAGCAGCTTATTACAACTAGCGGGAGTCGCTAGCACAGATACGCAGTATTTT.

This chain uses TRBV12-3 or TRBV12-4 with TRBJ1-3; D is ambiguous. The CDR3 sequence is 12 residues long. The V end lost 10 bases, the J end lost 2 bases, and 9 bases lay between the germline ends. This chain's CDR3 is CANKAAGNTIYF. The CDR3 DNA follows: TGTGCCAATAAAGCTGCTGGAAACACCATATATTTT.

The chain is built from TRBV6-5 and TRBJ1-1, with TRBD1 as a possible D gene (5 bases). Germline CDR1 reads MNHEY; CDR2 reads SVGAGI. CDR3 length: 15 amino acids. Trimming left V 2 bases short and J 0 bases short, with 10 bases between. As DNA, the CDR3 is TGTGCCAGCAGTTACCAAGGGACTGTGAACACTGAAGCTTTCTTT. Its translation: CASSYQGTVNTEAFF.

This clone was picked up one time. The CDR3 DNA is TGTGCCAGCCAGCGGAGTCCTCAAGGCGATGAGCAGTTCTTC. Encoded protein: CASQRSPQGDEQFF. The chain combines TRBV2 with TRBJ2-1, with D possibly TRBD2 on 5 matching bases. The germline gives CDR1 SNHLY, CDR2 FYNNEI. This CDR3 spans 14 amino acids. V lost 8 bases and J 8 bases, leaving 19 bases between the germline ends.